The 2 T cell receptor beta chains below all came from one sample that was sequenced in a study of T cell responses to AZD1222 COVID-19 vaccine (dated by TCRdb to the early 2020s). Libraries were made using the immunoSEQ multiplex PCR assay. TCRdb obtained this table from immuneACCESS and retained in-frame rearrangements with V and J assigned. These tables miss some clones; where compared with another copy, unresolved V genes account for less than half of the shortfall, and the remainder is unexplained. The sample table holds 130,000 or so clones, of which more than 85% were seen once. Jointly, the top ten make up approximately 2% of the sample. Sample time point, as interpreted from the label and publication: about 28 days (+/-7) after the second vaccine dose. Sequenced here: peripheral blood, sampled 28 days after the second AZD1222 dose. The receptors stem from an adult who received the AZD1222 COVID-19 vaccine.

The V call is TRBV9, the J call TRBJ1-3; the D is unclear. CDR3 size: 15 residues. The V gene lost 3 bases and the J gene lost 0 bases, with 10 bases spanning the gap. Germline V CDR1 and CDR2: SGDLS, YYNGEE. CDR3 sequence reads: CASSAWGDSGNTIYF. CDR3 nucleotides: TGTGCCAGCAGCGCCTGGGGAGACTCTGGAAACACCATATATTTT.

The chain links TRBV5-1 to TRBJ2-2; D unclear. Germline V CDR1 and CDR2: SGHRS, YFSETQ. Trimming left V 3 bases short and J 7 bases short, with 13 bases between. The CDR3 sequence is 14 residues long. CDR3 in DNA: TGCGCCAGCAGCTCCTGGCGACGGCTCGGGGAGCTGTTTTTT. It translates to CASSSWRRLGELFF. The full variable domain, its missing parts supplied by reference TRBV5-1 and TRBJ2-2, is KAGVTQTPRYLIKTRGQQVTLSCSPISGHRSVSWYQQTPGQGLQFLFEYFSETQRNKGNFPGRFSGRQFSNSRSEMNVSTLELGDSALYLCASSSWRRLGELFFGEGSRLTVL.